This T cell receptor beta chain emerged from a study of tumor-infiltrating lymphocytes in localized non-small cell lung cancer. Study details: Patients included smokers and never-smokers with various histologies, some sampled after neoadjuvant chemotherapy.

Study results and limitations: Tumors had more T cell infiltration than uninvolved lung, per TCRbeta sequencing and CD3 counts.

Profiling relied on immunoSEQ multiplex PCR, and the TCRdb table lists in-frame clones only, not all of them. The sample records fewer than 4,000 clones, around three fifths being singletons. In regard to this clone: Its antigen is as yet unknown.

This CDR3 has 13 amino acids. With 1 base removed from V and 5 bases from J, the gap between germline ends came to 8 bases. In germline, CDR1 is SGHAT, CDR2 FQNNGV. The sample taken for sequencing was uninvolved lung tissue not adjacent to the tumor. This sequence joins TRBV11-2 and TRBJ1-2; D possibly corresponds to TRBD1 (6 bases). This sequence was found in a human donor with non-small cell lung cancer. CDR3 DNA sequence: TGTGCCAGCAGCTTAGGGACAGTATATGGCTACACCTTC. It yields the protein CASSLGTVYGYTF.